Following are 30 T cell receptor beta chains from one sample sequenced in a study of radiotherapy plus CTLA-4 blockade in lung cancer. Produced via immunoSEQ multiplex PCR; TCRdb's table is partial and in-frame only. This sample has about 110,000 clones, with roughly 77% found just once. Sequenced here: peripheral blood, sampled from a patient treated with radiotherapy plus ipilimumab. The receptors were sampled from a human donor with non-small cell lung cancer that progressed on radiotherapy plus ipilimumab. Some clones in this sample may be carry-over from other donors' samples.

V usage is TRBV5-1 and J usage is TRBJ1-1; D is uncertain. V was cut by 3 bases and J by 0 bases, with 12 bases left in between. The CDR3 is 15 residues long. Germline V lookup: CDR1 SGHRS, CDR2 YFSETQ. The CDR3 protein is CASSYLPQLNTEAFF. The CDR3 DNA sequence: TGCGCCAGCAGCTACCTACCGCAATTGAACACTGAAGCTTTCTTT.

This chain links TRBV2 with TRBJ2-7; no firm D call. CDR3 length: 12 residues. The germline CDR1 and CDR2 sequences are SNHLY and FYNNEI. V was pared by 6 bases and J by 7 bases, with 13 bases between. This chain's CDR3 is CASSPPAREQYF. CDR3 sequence (DNA): TGTGCCAGCAGCCCCCCGGCGCGGGAGCAGTACTTC. The full variable domain, completed using reference TRBV2 and TRBJ2-7, is EPEVTQTPSHQVTQMGQEVILRCVPISNHLYFYWYRQILGQKVEFLVSFYNNEISEKSEIFDDQFSVERPDGSNFTLKIRSTKLEDSAMYFCASSPPAREQYFGPGTRLTVT.

The chain recombines TRBV6-6 with TRBJ1-3, with D hard to call. In germline, CDR1 is MNHNY, CDR2 SVGAGI (reference sequence). The V gene lost 2 bases and the J gene lost 1 base, with 6 bases spanning the gap. The CDR3 runs to 14 residues. CDR3 nucleotides: TGTGCCAGCAGTTACGTGGGATCTGGAAACACCATATATTTT. Its translation is CASSYVGSGNTIYF.

This clone was counted a few times. The chain employs TRBV11-3 and TRBJ2-2, with a tentative D call TRBD2 (6 bases). V lost 3 bases and J 3 bases, leaving 14 bases between the germline ends. The CDR3 contains 16 residues. Germline CDR1 and CDR2: SGHNT and YENEEA. The CDR3 sequence is CASSFGTRLDTGELFF. Written as DNA, the CDR3 is TGTGCCAGCAGCTTTGGGACTCGGTTGGACACCGGGGAGCTGTTTTTT.

The chain has TRBV5-1 and TRBJ2-7; perhaps D is TRBD1 or TRBD2 (5 bases each). The ends were cut back, 7 bases at V and 1 base at J, with 12 bases in the middle. This CDR3 is built from 13 residues. Germline V gene data show CDR1 as SGHRS and CDR2 as YFSETQ. CDR3 nucleotide sequence: TGCGCCAGCCAGACAGAGGGGTCCTACGAGCAGTACTTC. Its translation is CASQTEGSYEQYF. The full variable domain, in which reference TRBV5-1 and TRBJ2-7 provide the parts outside the CDR3, is KAGVTQTPRYLIKTRGQQVTLSCSPISGHRSVSWYQQTPGQGLQFLFEYFSETQRNKGNFPGRFSGRQFSNSRSEMNVSTLELGDSALYLCASQTEGSYEQYFGPGTRLTVT.

This clone was detected a few times. The chain uses TRBV5-5 and TRBJ2-7; TRBD1 might be the D (7 bases). The CDR3 covers 15 residues. Between the trimmed V and J ends, which lost 0 bases and 8 bases, there was a span of 18 bases. CDR1 is SGHKS and CDR2 is YYEKEE in the germline V gene (reference sequence). The CDR3 sequence is CASSLGPTGTYQQYF. The CDR3 coding sequence is TGTGCCAGCAGCTTGGGGCCGACAGGGACTTACCAGCAGTACTTC. Complete variable domain (other parts from reference TRBV5-5 and TRBJ2-7): DAGVTQSPTHLIKTRGQQVTLRCSPISGHKSVSWYQQVLGQGPQFIFQYYEKEERGRGNFPDRFSARQFPNYSSELNVNALLLGDSALYLCASSLGPTGTYQQYFGPGTRLTVT.

As concerns this clone: The DNA is left out, because the CDR3 cannot be placed on it with certainty; the CDR3 is given as TCRdb lists it. V gene TRBV21-1 combines with J gene TRBJ2-6. TRBV21-1 is given as a pseudogene. The CDR3 spans 15 residues, counting both ends. The CDR3 is CASSKVGSGANVLTF.

V is TRBV7-9 and J is TRBJ1-1, with 7 bases fitting TRBD1. Germline V gene data show CDR1 as SEHNR and CDR2 as FQNEAQ (reference sequence). The CDR3 sequence is 14 residues long. After removal of 2 bases from V and 3 bases from J, the junction contained 3 bases not matched to a gene. The CDR3 protein is CASSLFTGDTEAFF. Here the CDR3 DNA reads TGTGCCAGCAGCTTATTCACAGGGGACACTGAAGCTTTCTTT.

This chain connects TRBV15 to TRBJ2-7, with 7 bases fitting TRBD1. The J segment lost 6 bases and the V segment lost 1 base, leaving 9 bases of the junction unmatched. The CDR3 totals 15 residues. Germline CDR1 and CDR2: LNHNV and YYDKDF (reference sequence). The CDR3 sequence: CATSRGRTGGREQYF. CDR3 bases: TGTGCCACCAGCAGAGGCCGGACAGGTGGTCGCGAGCAGTACTTC.

This clone was observed a handful of times. The V gene is TRBV7-2, the J gene TRBJ2-3; D is unclear. Trimming pared 6 bases from V and 5 bases from J, leaving 9 bases between. Germline V gene lookup returns CDR1 SGHTA and CDR2 FQGNSA. This CDR3 region has 12 residues. The chain's CDR3 is CASSSRVDTQYF. The CDR3 DNA follows: TGTGCCAGCAGTTCTAGGGTAGATACGCAGTATTTT.

CDR3 DNA sequence: TGTGCCAGCAGCCGCACCGGGGCCAACGTCCTGACTTTC. It codes for CASSRTGANVLTF. The V and J genes are TRBV6-5 and TRBJ2-6, with unresolved D. This CDR3 spans 13 amino acids. Between the trimmed V and J ends, which lost 6 bases and 4 bases, there was a span of 7 bases. CDR1 is MNHEY and CDR2 is SVGAGI in the germline V gene.

This clone was detected only a few times. The chain is built from TRBV5-4 and TRBJ1-1, with 7 bases matching TRBD1. The junction had 5 bases not matched to a gene; V was cut back by 2 bases and J by 1 base. CDR3 length equals 15 residues. Germline V gives CDR1 SGHNT, CDR2 YYREEE (reference sequence). The chain's CDR3 is CASSFLRTGNTEAFF. The CDR3 DNA reads as TGTGCCAGCAGCTTCCTTCGGACAGGGAACACTGAAGCTTTCTTT.

The CDR3 DNA reads TGTGCCAGCAGTTACCCCAGGGGAGGGGTGGTCACTGAAGCTTTCTTT. It encodes CASSYPRGGVVTEAFF. The J gene is TRBJ1-1, the V gene TRBV6-5, with a weak D call TRBD1 (6 bases). The V end lost 2 bases, the J end lost 4 bases, and 17 bases lay between the germline ends. This CDR3 is built from 16 residues. Germline V gene lookup returns CDR1 MNHEY and CDR2 SVGAGI.

The chain carries TRBV18 and TRBJ1-4, with D possibly being TRBD1 (5 bases). Germline V CDR1 and CDR2: KGHSH, LQKENI. V lost 1 base, J lost 4 bases, and 13 bases lay in between. This CDR3 spans 16 amino acids. The CDR3 reads CASSPRLAGRNEKLFF. The CDR3 DNA reads TGTGCCAGCTCACCACGCCTCGCGGGACGTAATGAAAAACTGTTTTTT.

The count of this clone is one. The chain combines TRBV20-1 with TRBJ1-1; D gene ambiguous. This CDR3 is 11 amino acids long. Germline CDR1 reads DFQATT; CDR2 reads SNEGSKA (reference sequence). V dropped 5 bases and J dropped 8 bases, with 12 bases sitting between them. The CDR3, as DNA: TGCAGTGCTCCGGCGCAGGTCGAAGCTTTCTTT. It translates to CSAPAQVEAFF.

This rearrangement joins TRBV4-2 to TRBJ1-5; TRBD1 might be the D (6 bases). In germline, CDR1 is LGHNA, CDR2 YNFKEQ. Trimming removed 0 bases at V and 7 bases at J, with 16 bases between. The CDR3 spans 16 residues. In DNA, the CDR3 is TGTGCCAGCAGCCAAGAATCCGGGGGCGCCTGGCAGCCCCAGCATTTT. Its translation is CASSQESGGAWQPQHF.

This rearrangement joins TRBV27 to TRBJ1-1; 9 nucleotides align to TRBD1. CDR1 MNHEY and CDR2 SMNVEV come from the germline V gene (reference sequence). The CDR3 is 15 amino acids. V was pared by 4 bases and J by 10 bases, with 13 bases of the junction left unmatched. CDR3 nucleotide sequence: TGTGCCAGCAGTTCGAAAACTTGGGGGGGACAGGGAGCTTTCTTT. This translates into CASSSKTWGGQGAFF.

The V and J genes are TRBV6-7 and TRBJ1-1, with D unclear. TRBV6-7 belongs to the ORF category, with a function that is uncertain. The CDR3 sequence is 16 residues long. V lost 2 bases and J 10 bases, leaving 23 bases between the germline ends. The CDR3 DNA follows: TGTGCCAGCAGTTACCCCCCCTACACGCCCGTCTGTCTAGCTTTCTTT. Protein: CASSYPPYTPVCLAFF.

This clone has only one observation. This rearrangement joins TRBV7-6 to TRBJ2-7, with 9 bases fitting TRBD1. The CDR3 has 14 amino acids. The germline V gene encodes CDR1 SGHVS and CDR2 FNYEAQ. V shed 5 bases and J 2 bases; nucleotides not matched to a gene: 4. The DNA for the CDR3 is TGTGCCAGCAGCCAAGGACAGGGGCCCTACGAGCAGTACTTC. Protein product: CASSQGQGPYEQYF.

This chain connects TRBV5-6 to TRBJ1-2; TRBD1 aligns across 9 bases. V shed 2 bases, J shed 0 bases, and the junction held 5 bases outside the gene matches. Germline V gene data show CDR1 as SGHDT and CDR2 as YYEEEE. The CDR3 runs 16 residues. The CDR3 DNA sequence: TGTGCCAGCAGCTTCTATGACAGGGGGTCTAACTATGGCTACACCTTC. Translated, it gives CASSFYDRGSNYGYTF.

The chain combines TRBV7-2 with TRBJ2-5; 10 bases align to TRBD1. The CDR3 spans 16 residues. V shed 5 bases and J 3 bases; nucleotides not matched to a gene: 9. Germline V CDR1 and CDR2: SGHTA, FQGNSA. CDR3 amino acids: CASSLYPGTGEETQYF. DNA of the CDR3: TGTGCCAGCAGCCTATATCCCGGGACAGGGGAAGAGACCCAGTACTTC.

The chain links TRBV10-3 to TRBJ1-1, with D perhaps TRBD1 (5 bases). Trimming removed 10 bases at V and 1 base at J, with 13 bases between. The CDR3 length is 13 residues. Germline assignment: CDR1 ENHRY and CDR2 SYGVKD. The CDR3 reads CATQQVANTEAFF. CDR3 coding DNA: TGTGCCACACAACAGGTGGCGAACACTGAAGCTTTCTTT.

This chain connects TRBV7-3 to TRBJ2-1, with 7 positions matching TRBD1. V was clipped by 0 bases and J by 1 base; unmatched bases: 3. Germline V lookup: CDR1 SGHTA, CDR2 FQGTGA. The CDR3 length is 16 residues. The CDR3 DNA reads TGTGCCAGCAGCTTAACGGACAGGCCTTCCTACAATGAGCAGTTCTTC. Translating gives CASSLTDRPSYNEQFF. Together with reference TRBV7-3 and TRBJ2-1, the CDR3 gives the full variable domain: GAGVSQTPSNKVTEKGKYVELRCDPISGHTALYWYRQSLGQGPEFLIYFQGTGAADDSGLPNDRFFAVRPEGSVSTLKIQRTERGDSAVYLCASSLTDRPSYNEQFFGPGTRLTVL.

The rearrangement links TRBV7-3 to TRBJ1-5; 8 positions agree with TRBD1. There are 13 residues in the CDR3. Unmatched junction bases numbered 2, after V lost 5 bases and J lost 5 bases. Germline CDR1 SGHTA, CDR2 FQGTGA. The chain's CDR3 is CASSQDRDQPQHF. CDR3 nucleotide sequence: TGTGCCAGCAGCCAGGACAGGGATCAGCCCCAGCATTTT.

V and J are TRBV11-2 and TRBJ2-7; D gene unclear. This CDR3 region has 9 residues. The V and J ends lost 5 bases and 8 bases respectively, with 4 bases between them. The V gene's germline CDR1 is SGHAT and CDR2 FQNNGV. The CDR3 nucleotides are TGTGCCAGCAGCGACCAGCAGTACTTC. It codes for CASSDQQYF.

This sequence joins TRBV5-1 and TRBJ2-7, with D tentatively TRBD1 or TRBD2 (5 bases each). Germline-derived CDR1 and CDR2 are SGHRS and YFSETQ. Trimming left V 4 bases short and J 1 base short, with 12 bases between. The CDR3 extends over 14 amino acids. CDR3 sequence (DNA): TGCGCCAGCAGCGACCCGGGACGGTCCTACGAGCAGTACTTC. Translating it yields CASSDPGRSYEQYF.

The V call is TRBV6-5, the J call TRBJ1-1, with TRBD1 matching over 10 bases. Per the germline V gene, CDR1 is MNHEY and CDR2 is SVGAGI. The J segment lost 4 bases and the V segment lost 7 bases, leaving 6 bases of the junction unmatched. This CDR3 contains 14 residues. CDR3 sequence: CASNPWTGGTEAFF. CDR3 DNA: TGTGCCAGCAACCCCTGGACAGGGGGCACTGAAGCTTTCTTT.

This clone occurred once. One junction end disagrees with the germline gene, perhaps due to a read error. This chain connects TRBV2 to TRBJ1-3; 8 positions match TRBD1. The CDR3 runs 16 residues. Germline values: CDR1 SNHLY, CDR2 FYNNEI. The CDR3 loop is CAGSDQATGAGNTIYF. The CDR3 DNA follows: TGTGCCGGCAGTGATCAGGCGACAGGGGCTGGAAACACCATATATTTT.

The rearrangement links TRBV5-4 to TRBJ2-3; D possibly corresponds to TRBD1 (6 bases). There are 16 residues in the CDR3. Looked up from germline, CDR1 is SGHNT and CDR2 is YYREEE (reference sequence). The V gene lost 4 bases and the J gene lost 3 bases, with 18 bases spanning the gap. The CDR3 reads CASSMGQLLVTDTQYF. In nucleotides, the CDR3 is TGTGCCAGCAGCATGGGACAACTTCTAGTGACAGATACGCAGTATTTT.

J is TRBJ2-5 and V is TRBV4-3; D ambiguous. CDR1 and CDR2 from the germline V gene are LGHNA and YSLEER. V lost 2 bases, J lost 6 bases, and 7 bases lay in between. This CDR3 is 12 amino acids long. CDR3 coding DNA: TGCGCCAGCAGCCAACTCGGAAAGACCCAGTACTTC. This codes for CASSQLGKTQYF.